This record covers a single T cell receptor beta chain. Its matching antigen is unknown. This sample is part of a study of cytomegalovirus exposure and HLA in healthy donors. The germline V gene encodes CDR1 PRHDT and CDR2 FYEKMQ (reference sequence). V lost 5 bases to trimming and J lost 5 bases; unmatched junction nucleotides: 6. The CDR3 runs 14 residues. Sequencing used immunoSEQ multiplex PCR; TCRdb keeps in-frame clones, though not all of them. Of some 71,000 clones listed, 94% are singletons. The study's findings and limits: Some TCR beta chains (roughly 160 of them) were listed as cytomegalovirus-associated. Cytomegalovirus status was reportedly diagnosed by the classifier with high sensitivity and specificity.

This TCR was recovered from a woman younger than 30 in good health and CMV-seronegative. Source material: PBMCs. The rearrangement uses TRBV13 and TRBJ2-5; 9 positions agree with TRBD1. The CDR3, as DNA: TGTGCCAGCAGCCACCGGACAGGGGTTGAGACCCAGTACTTC. It specifies CASSHRTGVETQYF.